The clone carrying this T cell receptor beta chain was detected ten times or more. Its antigen remains unknown. The entry originates in a study of T cells in Graves' hyperthyroidism and ophthalmopathy. Study outcomes and limitations: Patients with ophthalmopathy were separated from those with stable hyperthyroidism by a 13 V-J model.

RNA transcripts yielded amplified TCR beta CDR3 regions. An initial round of RT-PCR targeting the TCR CDR3 relied on the HTBI primer set. MiXCR, run by TCRdb on the multiplex PCR reads, gives a single entry per CDR3 protein. The table has approximately 200,000 distinct CDR3 sequences, approximately 16% seen once. Germline V gives CDR1 DFQATT, CDR2 SNEGSKA (reference sequence). CDR3 size: 10 residues. V was trimmed by 5 bases and J by 4 bases, leaving 6 bases between them. Sequencing input: blood. This chain joins TRBV20-1 and TRBJ2-7; D possibly corresponds to TRBD2 (6 bases). The TCR comes from a man between 40 and 49 years old with Graves' hyperthyroidism. For the CDR3, the DNA is TGCAGTGCTCGGGGGTACGAGCAGTACTTC. This sequence encodes CSARGYEQYF.